This section outlines one T cell receptor (beta chain) sequence together with its context. Its specificity is not known. This sample was taken from a study of OX40 agonist ivuxolimab in advanced cancers. Study-level information: Patients got intravenous ivuxolimab at 0.01 to 10 mg/kg every 2 weeks. Study-wide results and caveats: Clonal expansion was seen in CD4+ and CD8+ blood T cells by week 6 at 0.1 to 3.0 mg/kg. Those patients achieving a partial response at 0.1-3.0 mg/kg showed among the lowest clonal expansion. Some nonresponders likewise displayed low normalized T-cell clonal expansion.

Libraries were prepared by immunoSEQ multiplex PCR; TCRdb keeps only in-frame clonotypes and omits some of them. Of tens of thousands of clones detected, under 80% appear once; the ten largest clones hold approximately 5%. CDR1 and CDR2 (germline): MNHNY, SVGAGI (reference sequence). CDR3 size: 14 residues. V lost 0 bases to trimming and J lost 6 bases, with 6 bases between them. The genes are TRBV6-6 and TRBJ1-6; D gene ambiguous. The sequence was obtained from an adult with an advanced solid tumor such as melanoma, head and neck, liver or kidney cancer. The source was CD4+ or CD8+ T cells sorted from blood, collected in a trial of the OX40 agonist ivuxolimab. CDR3 region: CASSYSPVNSPLHF. The CDR3 DNA is TGTGCCAGCAGTTACTCCCCGGTTAATTCACCCCTCCACTTT.